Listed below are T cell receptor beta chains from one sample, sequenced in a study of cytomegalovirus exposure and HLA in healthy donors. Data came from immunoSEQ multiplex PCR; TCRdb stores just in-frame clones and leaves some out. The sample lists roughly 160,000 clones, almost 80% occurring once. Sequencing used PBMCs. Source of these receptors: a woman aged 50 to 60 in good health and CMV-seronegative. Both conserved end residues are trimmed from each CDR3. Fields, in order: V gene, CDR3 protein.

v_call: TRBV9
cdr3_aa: ASSVAHGGGTGELF

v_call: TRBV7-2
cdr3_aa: ASSLALRGRETQY

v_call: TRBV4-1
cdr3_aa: ASSHQGATGELF

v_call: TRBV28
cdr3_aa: ASNQGSGTDTQY

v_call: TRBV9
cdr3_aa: ASSIPTGGGYGYT

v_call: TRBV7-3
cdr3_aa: ASSLGPKGWALGLTGELF

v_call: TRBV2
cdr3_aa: ASIQASGGPGEQF

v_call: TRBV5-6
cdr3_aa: ASSLTGLALYEQY

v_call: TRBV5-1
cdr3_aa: ASTEEIALNNEQF

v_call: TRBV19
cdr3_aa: ASSILDRVEYNEQF

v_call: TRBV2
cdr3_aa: ASNSAGPDEQF

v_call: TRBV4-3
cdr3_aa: ASSQVYPDNNQPQH

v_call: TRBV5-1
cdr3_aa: ASSHRGQGDGNTIY

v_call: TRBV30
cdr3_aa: AWTIGGLTLH

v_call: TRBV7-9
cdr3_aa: ASSLVATGNEAF

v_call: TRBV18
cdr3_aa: ASSTSSGSTDTQY

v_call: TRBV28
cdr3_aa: ASSLGAGGADQPQH

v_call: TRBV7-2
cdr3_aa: ASSAGQGGSYNSPLH

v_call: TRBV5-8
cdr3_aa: ASSLAPNSLYGYT

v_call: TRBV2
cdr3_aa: ASKGDRGFYEQY

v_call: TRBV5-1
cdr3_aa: ASSLGTMNTEAF

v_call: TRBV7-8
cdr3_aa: ASSLVGTGRNEQF